This TCR beta chain was obtained from a study of shared clonotypes between healthy human individuals. Background on the study: The study used three CD4 naive, three CD4 memory, two CD8 naive and one CD8 memory plate per donor. Study observations and caveats: Blood was the sole source, and tissue repertoires probably differ.

With V trimmed by 5 bases and J by 7 bases, 5 bases remained unmatched. This CDR3 region has 13 residues. Germline loops: CDR1 SGHDT, CDR2 YYEEEE. Generated by immunoSEQ multiplex PCR, the TCRdb table keeps only in-frame clones and is missing some. Of around 2,000,000 clones listed, just over 90% are singletons. Naive CD8 cells lacked CD45RO and underwent positive selection for CCR7, leaving out terminally differentiated effector memory CD45RA+ cells. Everyone who donated was a Caucasian adult who lived in Nashville, Tennessee. About this clone: Its antigen is currently unknown.

This chain connects TRBV5-6 to TRBJ1-2, with 10 bases lining up with TRBD1. The sequenced sample was naive CD8+ T cells from PBMCs. This sequence originates from a man younger than 35 in good health. Some clones in this sample may be carry-over from other donors' samples. CDR3 sequence (DNA): TGTGCCAGCAGTAATGACAGGGGGCCTGGCTACACCTTC. Protein: CASSNDRGPGYTF.